This entry concerns a single TCR beta chain. One junction end does not reproduce the germline sequence, and a read error may be involved. Different DNA sequences within this sample yield the same CDR3. Clones were read by immunoSEQ multiplex PCR, and TCRdb kept only the in-frame ones, dropping some. There are about 130,000 clones in the sample; around 86% occur only once, and over 7.5% lies in the top ten. The data were obtained in a study of blood T cell repertoires in COVID-19. Across the study: PBMCs, B-cell-depleted T cells, or T cells provided the cDNA or gDNA that made up the material.

Germline loops: CDR1 MNHNS, CDR2 SASEGT. The CDR3 runs 17 residues. The rearrangement joins TRBV6-1 to TRBJ1-6; no clear D gene. The receptor was derived from a woman aged 60-75 years with active or convalescent COVID-19. Sequencing was carried out using peripheral blood. The CDR3 nucleotides are TGTGCTAGCAGTGAAGCAATGGGGAGCTCCTATAATTCACCCCTCCACTTT. Translation: CASSEAMGSSYNSPLHF.